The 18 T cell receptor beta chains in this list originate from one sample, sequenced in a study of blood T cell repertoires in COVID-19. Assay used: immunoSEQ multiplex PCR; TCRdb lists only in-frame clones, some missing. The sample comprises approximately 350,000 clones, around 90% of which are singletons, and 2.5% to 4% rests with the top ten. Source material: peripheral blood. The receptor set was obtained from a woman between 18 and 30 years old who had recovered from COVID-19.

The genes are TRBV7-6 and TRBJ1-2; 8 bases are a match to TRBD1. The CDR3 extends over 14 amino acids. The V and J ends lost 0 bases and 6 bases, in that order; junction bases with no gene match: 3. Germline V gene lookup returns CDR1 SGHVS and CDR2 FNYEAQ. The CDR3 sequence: CASSLADRGDGYTF. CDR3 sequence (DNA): TGTGCCAGCAGCTTAGCCGACAGGGGAGATGGCTACACCTTC.

The CDR3 loop is CASSLSWTDEQYV. CDR3 in DNA: TGTGCCAGCAGCCTCTCCTGGACTGACGAGCAGTACGTC. This sequence joins TRBV3-1 (or the pseudogene TRBV3-2) and TRBJ2-7; D is possibly TRBD2 (5 bases). Germline V gene data show CDR1 as LGHDT and CDR2 as YNNKEL (reference sequence). The CDR3 covers 13 residues. Trimming cost V 4 bases and J 5 bases, with 12 bases left between them.

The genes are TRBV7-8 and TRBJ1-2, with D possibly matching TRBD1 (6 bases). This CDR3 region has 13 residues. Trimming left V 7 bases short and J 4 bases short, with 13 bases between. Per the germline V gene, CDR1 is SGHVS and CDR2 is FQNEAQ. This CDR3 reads CASTQTGTYGYTF. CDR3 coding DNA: TGTGCCAGCACCCAAACAGGGACCTATGGCTACACCTTC.

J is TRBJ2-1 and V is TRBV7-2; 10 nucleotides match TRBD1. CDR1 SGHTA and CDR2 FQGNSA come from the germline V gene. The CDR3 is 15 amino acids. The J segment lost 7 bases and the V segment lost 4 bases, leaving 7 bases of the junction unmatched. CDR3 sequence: CASSSGQGGRNEQFF. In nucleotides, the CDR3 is TGTGCCAGCAGCTCCGGACAGGGGGGTCGGAATGAGCAGTTCTTC.

CDR3 DNA: TGTGCCTGGAGTGAGAGGGCACCCTATGGCTACACCTTC. As protein: CAWSERAPYGYTF. The V gene is TRBV30, the J gene TRBJ1-2, with D uncertain. Trimming cost V 1 base and J 4 bases, with 10 bases left between them. This CDR3 is built from 13 residues. Germline CDR1 is GTSNPN and CDR2 is SVGIG (reference sequence). The full variable domain, rest sourced from reference TRBV30 and TRBJ1-2, is SQTIHQWPATLVQPVGSPLSLECTVEGTSNPNLYWYRQAAGRGLQLLFYSVGIGQISSEVPQNLSASRPQDRQFILSSKKLLLSDSGFYLCAWSERAPYGYTFGSGTRLTVV.

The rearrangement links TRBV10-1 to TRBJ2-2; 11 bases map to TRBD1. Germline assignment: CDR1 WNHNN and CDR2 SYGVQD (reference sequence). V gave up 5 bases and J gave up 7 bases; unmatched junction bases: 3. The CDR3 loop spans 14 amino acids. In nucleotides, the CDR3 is TGCGCCAGCAGTCGGACAGGGGGCGGCGGGGAGCTGTTTTTT. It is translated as CASSRTGGGGELFF.

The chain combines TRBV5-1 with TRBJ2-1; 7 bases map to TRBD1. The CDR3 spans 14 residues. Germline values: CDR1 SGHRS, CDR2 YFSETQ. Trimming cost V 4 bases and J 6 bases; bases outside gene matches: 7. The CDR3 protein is CASSVGTVPNEQFF. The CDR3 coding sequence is TGCGCCAGCAGCGTGGGGACAGTCCCCAATGAGCAGTTCTTC.

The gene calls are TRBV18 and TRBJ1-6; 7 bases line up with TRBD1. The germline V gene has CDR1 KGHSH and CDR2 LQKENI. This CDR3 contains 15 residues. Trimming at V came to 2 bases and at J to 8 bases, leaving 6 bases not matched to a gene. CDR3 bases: TGTGCCAGCTCACCAGGCCAGGGGGAATATTCACCCCTCCACTTT. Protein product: CASSPGQGEYSPLHF.

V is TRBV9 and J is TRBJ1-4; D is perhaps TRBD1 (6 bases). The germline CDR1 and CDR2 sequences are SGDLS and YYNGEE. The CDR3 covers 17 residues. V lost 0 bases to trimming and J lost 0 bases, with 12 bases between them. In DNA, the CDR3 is TGTGCCAGCAGCGTAGCGGGGGGCGCCGCAACTAATGAAAAACTGTTTTTT. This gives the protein CASSVAGGAATNEKLFF. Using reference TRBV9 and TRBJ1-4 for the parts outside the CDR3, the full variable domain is DSGVTQTPKHLITATGQRVTLRCSPRSGDLSVYWYQQSLDQGLQFLIQYYNGEERAKGNILERFSAQQFPDLHSELNLSSLELGDSALYFCASSVAGGAATNEKLFFGSGTQLSVL.

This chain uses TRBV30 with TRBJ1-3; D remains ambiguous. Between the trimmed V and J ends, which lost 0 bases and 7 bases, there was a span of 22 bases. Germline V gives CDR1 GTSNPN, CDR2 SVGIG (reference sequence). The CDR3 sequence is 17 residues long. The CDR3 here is CAWSVPRGEVVRNTIYF. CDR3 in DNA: TGTGCCTGGAGTGTACCTCGCGGGGAAGTAGTTAGGAACACCATATATTTT. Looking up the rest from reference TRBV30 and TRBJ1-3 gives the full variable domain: SQTIHQWPATLVQPVGSPLSLECTVEGTSNPNLYWYRQAAGRGLQLLFYSVGIGQISSEVPQNLSASRPQDRQFILSSKKLLLSDSGFYLCAWSVPRGEVVRNTIYFGEGSWLTVV.

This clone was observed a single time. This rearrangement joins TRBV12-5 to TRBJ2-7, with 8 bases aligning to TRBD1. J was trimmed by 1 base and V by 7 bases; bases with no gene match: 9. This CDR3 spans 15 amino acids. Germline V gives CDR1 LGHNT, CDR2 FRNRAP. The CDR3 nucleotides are TGTGCTAGTGCCGCACAGGGGGTGTTGTCCTACGAGCAGTACGTC. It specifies CASAAQGVLSYEQYV.

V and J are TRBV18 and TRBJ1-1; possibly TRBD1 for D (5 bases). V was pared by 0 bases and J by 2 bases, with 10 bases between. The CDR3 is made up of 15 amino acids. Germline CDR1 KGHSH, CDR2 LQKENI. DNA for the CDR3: TGTGCCAGCTCACCACCATCCAGGGAAAACACTGAAGCTTTCTTT. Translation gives CASSPPSRENTEAFF.

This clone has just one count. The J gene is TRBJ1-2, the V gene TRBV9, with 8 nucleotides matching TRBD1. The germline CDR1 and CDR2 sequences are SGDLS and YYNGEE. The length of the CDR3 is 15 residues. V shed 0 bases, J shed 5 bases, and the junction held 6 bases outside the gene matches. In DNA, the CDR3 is TGTGCCAGCAGCGTAGGGGCAGGGGGCTTGTATGGCTACACCTTC. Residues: CASSVGAGGLYGYTF.

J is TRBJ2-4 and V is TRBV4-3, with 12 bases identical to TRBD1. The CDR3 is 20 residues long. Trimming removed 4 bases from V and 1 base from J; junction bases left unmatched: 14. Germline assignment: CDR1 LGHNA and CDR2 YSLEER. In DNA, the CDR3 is TGCGCCAGCAGCCCAGGGCCTGGGACAGGGGGCGGTTGGGCCAAAAACATTCAGTACTTC. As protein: CASSPGPGTGGGWAKNIQYF.

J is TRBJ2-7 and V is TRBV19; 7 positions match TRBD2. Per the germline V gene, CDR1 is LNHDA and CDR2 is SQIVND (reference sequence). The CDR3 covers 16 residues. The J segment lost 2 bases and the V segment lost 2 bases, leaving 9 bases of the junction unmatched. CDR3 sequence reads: CASSIISRGSPYEQYV. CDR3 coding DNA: TGTGCCAGTAGTATAATCTCTCGCGGGAGCCCCTACGAGCAGTACGTC.

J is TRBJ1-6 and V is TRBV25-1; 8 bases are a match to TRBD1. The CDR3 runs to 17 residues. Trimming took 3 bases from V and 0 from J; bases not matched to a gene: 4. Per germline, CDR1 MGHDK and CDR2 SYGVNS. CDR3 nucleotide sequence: TGTGCCAGCAGTGACGACAGGGGATTCTCCTATAATTCACCCCTCCACTTT. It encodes CASSDDRGFSYNSPLHF. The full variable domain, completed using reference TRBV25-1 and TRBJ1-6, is EADIYQTPRYLVIGTGKKITLECSQTMGHDKMYWYQQDPGMELHLIHYSYGVNSTEKGDLSSESTVSRIRTEHFPLTLESARPSHTSQYLCASSDDRGFSYNSPLHFGNGTRLTVT.

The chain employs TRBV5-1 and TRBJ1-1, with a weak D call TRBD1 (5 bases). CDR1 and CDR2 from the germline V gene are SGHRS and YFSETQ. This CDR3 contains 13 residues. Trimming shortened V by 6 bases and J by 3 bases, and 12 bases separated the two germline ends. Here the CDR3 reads CASKGGADTEAFF. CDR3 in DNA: TGCGCCAGCAAAGGAGGGGCGGACACTGAAGCTTTCTTT.

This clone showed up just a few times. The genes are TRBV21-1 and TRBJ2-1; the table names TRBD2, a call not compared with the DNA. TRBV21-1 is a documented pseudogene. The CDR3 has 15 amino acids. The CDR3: CASSSGTSGSNEQFF. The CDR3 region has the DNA TGTGCCAGCAGCAGTGGGACTAGCGGGAGTAATGAGCAGTTCTTC.